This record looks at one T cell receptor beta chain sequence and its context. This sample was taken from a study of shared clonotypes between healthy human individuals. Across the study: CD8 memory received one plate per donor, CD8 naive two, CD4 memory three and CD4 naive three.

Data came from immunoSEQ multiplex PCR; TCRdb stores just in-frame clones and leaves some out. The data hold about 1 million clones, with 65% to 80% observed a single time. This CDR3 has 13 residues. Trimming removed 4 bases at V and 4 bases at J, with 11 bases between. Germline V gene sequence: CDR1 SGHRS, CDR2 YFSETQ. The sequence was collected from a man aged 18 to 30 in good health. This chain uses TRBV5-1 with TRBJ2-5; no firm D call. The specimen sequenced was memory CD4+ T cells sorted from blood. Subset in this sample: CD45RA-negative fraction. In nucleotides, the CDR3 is TGCGCCAGCAGCCCAGAAAGTAGAGAGACCCAGTACTTC. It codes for CASSPESRETQYF.